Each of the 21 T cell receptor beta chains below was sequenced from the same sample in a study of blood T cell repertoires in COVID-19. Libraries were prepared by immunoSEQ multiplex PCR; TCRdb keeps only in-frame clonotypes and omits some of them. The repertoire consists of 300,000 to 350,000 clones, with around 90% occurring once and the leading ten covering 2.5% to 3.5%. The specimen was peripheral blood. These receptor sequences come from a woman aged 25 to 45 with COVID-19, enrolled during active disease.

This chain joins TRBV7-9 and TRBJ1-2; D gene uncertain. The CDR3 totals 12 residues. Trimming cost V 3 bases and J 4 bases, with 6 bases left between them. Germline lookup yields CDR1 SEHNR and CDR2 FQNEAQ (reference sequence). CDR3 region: CASSLNSYGYTF. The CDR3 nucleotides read TGTGCCAGCAGCTTGAACTCCTATGGCTACACCTTC.

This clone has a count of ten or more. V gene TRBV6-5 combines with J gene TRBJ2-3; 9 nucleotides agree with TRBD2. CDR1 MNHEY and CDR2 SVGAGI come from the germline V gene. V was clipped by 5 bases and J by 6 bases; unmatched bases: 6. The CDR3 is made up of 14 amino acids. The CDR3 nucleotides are TGTGCCAGCAGTCTGGGACTAGCAGGGGATACGCAGTATTTT. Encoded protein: CASSLGLAGDTQYF.

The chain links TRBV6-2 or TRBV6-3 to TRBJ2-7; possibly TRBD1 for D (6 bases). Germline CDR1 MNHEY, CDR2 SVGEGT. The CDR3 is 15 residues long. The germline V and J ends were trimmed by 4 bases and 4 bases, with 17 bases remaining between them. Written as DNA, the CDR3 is TGTGCCAGCAGTTCCTCGGGACACCGTGCTTACGAGCAGTACTTC. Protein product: CASSSSGHRAYEQYF.

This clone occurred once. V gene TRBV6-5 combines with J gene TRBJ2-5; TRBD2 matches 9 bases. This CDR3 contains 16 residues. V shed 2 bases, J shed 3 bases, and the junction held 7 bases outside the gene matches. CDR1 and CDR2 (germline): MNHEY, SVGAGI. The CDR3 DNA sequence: TGTGCCAGCAGTTACGGCGGGGGACTAGCAGAAGAGACCCAGTACTTC. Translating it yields CASSYGGGLAEETQYF.

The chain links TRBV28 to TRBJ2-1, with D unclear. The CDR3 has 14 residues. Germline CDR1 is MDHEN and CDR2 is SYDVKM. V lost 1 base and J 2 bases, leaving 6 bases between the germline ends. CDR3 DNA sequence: TGTGCCAGCAGTTTATACAGCCCCTACAATGAGCAGTTCTTC. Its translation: CASSLYSPYNEQFF.

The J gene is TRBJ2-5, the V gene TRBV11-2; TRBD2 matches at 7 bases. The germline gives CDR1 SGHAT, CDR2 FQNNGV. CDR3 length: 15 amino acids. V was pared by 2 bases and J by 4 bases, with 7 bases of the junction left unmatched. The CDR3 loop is CASSLRGGSVETQYF. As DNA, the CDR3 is TGTGCCAGCAGCTTAAGGGGCGGGAGCGTAGAGACCCAGTACTTC.

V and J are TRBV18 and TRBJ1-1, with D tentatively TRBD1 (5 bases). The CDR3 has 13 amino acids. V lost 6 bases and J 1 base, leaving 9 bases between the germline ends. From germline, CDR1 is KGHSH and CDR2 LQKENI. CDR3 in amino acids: CASSPGPNTEAFF. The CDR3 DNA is TGTGCCAGCTCCCCAGGGCCGAACACTGAAGCTTTCTTT.

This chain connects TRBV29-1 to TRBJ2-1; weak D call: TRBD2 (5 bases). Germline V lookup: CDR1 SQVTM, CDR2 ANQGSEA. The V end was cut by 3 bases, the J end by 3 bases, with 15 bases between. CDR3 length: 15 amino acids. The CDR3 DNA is TGCAGCGTTGAGGCTCGCCGGGGATTCTACAATGAGCAGTTCTTC. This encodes CSVEARRGFYNEQFF.

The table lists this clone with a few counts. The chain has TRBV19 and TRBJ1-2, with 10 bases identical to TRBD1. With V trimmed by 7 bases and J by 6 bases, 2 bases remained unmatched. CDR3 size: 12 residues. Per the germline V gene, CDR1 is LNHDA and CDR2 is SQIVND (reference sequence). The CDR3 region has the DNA TGTGCCAGTATCGGACAGGGGGATGGCTACACCTTC. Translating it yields CASIGQGDGYTF.

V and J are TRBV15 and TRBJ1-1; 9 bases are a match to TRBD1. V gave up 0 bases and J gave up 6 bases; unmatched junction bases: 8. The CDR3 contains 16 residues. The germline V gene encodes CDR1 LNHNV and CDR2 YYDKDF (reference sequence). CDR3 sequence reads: CATSRDQGQGRSEAFF. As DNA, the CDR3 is TGTGCCACCAGCAGAGATCAGGGACAGGGTAGGTCTGAAGCTTTCTTT.

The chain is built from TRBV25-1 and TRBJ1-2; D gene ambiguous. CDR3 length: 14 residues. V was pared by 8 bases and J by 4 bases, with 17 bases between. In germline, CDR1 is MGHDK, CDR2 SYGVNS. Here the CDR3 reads CASLSPSRGYGYTF. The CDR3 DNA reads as TGTGCCAGCCTTTCTCCTTCTCGGGGCTATGGCTACACCTTC.

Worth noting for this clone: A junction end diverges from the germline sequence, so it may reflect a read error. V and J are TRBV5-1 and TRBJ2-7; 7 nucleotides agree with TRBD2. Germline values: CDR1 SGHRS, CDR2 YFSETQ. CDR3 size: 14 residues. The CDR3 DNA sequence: TGCGCCAGCAGATTGGGCGGGGGTGCCTACGAGCAGTACTTC. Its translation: CASRLGGGAYEQYF.

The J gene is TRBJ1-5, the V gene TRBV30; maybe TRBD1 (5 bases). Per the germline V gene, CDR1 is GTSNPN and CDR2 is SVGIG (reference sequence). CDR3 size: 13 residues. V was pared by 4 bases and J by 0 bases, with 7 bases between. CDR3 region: CAWKGDSNQPQHF. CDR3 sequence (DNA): TGTGCCTGGAAAGGGGATAGCAATCAGCCCCAGCATTTT. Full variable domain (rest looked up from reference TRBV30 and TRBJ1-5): SQTIHQWPATLVQPVGSPLSLECTVEGTSNPNLYWYRQAAGRGLQLLFYSVGIGQISSEVPQNLSASRPQDRQFILSSKKLLLSDSGFYLCAWKGDSNQPQHFGDGTRLSIL.

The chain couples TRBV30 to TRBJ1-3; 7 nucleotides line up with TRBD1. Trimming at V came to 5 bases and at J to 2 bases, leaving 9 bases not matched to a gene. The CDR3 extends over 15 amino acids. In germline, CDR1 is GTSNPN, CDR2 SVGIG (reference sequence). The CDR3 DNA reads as TGTGCCTGGGAACCGGGACAGAGAACTGGAAACACCATATATTTT. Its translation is CAWEPGQRTGNTIYF.

CDR3 sequence: CASSVAIQGNEQFF. The CDR3 DNA sequence: TGTGCCAGCAGCGTAGCTATCCAGGGCAATGAGCAGTTCTTC. This rearrangement joins TRBV9 to TRBJ2-1, with D tentatively TRBD1 (5 bases). The CDR3 totals 14 residues. V gave up 0 bases and J gave up 6 bases, with 10 bases separating them. Germline values: CDR1 SGDLS, CDR2 YYNGEE.

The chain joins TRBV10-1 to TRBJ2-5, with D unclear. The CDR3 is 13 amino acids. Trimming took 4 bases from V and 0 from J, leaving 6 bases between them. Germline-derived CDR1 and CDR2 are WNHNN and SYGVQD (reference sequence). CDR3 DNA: TGCGCCAGCAGTGGAGAGTACCAAGAGACCCAGTACTTC. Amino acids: CASSGEYQETQYF.

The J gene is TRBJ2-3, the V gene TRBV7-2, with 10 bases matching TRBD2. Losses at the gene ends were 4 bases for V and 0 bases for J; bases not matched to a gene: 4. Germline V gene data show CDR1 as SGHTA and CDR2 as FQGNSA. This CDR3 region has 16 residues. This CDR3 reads CASSSRLAGSTDTQYF. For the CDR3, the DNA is TGTGCCAGCAGCTCGAGACTAGCGGGCAGCACAGATACGCAGTATTTT.

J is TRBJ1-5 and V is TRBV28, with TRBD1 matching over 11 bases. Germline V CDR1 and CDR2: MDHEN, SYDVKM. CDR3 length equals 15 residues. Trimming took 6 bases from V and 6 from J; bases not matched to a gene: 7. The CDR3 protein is CASSPGQGESQPQHF. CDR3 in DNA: TGTGCCAGCAGCCCGGGACAGGGGGAGAGTCAGCCCCAGCATTTT.

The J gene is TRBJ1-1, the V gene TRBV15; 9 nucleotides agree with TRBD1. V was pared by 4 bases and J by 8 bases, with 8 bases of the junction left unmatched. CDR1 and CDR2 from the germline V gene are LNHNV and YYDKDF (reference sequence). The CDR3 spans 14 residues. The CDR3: CATSTVTGGEEAFF. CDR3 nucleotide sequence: TGTGCCACCAGCACGGTTACAGGGGGCGAGGAAGCTTTCTTT.

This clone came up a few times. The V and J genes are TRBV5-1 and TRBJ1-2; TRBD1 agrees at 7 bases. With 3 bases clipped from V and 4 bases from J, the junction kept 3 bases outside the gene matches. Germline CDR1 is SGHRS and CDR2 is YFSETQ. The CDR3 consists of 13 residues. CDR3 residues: CASSYDRAYGYTF. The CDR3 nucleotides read TGCGCCAGCAGCTACGACAGGGCCTATGGCTACACCTTC. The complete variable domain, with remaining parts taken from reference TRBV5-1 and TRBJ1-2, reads KAGVTQTPRYLIKTRGQQVTLSCSPISGHRSVSWYQQTPGQGLQFLFEYFSETQRNKGNFPGRFSGRQFSNSRSEMNVSTLELGDSALYLCASSYDRAYGYTFGSGTRLTVV.

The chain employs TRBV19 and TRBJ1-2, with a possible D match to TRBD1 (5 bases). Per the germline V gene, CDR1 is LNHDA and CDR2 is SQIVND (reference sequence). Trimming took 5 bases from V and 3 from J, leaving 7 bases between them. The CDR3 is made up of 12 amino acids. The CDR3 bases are TGTGCCAGTAGTGACAGATACTATGGCTACACCTTC. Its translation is CASSDRYYGYTF.